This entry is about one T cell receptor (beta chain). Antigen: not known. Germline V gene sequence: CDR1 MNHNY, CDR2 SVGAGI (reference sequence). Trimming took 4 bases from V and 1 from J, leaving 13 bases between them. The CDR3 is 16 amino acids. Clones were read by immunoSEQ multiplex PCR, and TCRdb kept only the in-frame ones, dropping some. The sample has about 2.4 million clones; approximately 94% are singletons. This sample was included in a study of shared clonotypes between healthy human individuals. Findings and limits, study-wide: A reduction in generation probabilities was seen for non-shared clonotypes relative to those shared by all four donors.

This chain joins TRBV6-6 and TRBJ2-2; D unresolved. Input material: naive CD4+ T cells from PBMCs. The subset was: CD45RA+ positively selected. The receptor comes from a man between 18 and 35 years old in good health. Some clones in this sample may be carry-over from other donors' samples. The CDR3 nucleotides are TGTGCCAGCAGTTCTCAGTACACCCTGAACACCGGGGAGCTGTTTTTT. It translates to CASSSQYTLNTGELFF.